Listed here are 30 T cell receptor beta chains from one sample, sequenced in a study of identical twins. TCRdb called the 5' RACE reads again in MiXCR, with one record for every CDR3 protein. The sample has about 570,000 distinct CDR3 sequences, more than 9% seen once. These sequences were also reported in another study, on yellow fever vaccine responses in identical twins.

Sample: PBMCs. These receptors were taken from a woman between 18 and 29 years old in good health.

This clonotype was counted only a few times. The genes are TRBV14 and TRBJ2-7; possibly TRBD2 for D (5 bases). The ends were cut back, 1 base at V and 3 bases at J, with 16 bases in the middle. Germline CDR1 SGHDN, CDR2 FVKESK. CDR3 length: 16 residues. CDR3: CASSQGFSPRGYEQYF. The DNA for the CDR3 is TGTGCCAGCAGCCAAGGTTTTTCCCCCCGGGGCTACGAGCAGTACTTC.

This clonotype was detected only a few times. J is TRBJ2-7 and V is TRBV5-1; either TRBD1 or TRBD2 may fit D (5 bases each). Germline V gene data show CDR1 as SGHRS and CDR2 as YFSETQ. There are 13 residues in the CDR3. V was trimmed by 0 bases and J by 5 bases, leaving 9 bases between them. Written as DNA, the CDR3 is TGCGCCAGCAGCTTGGGAGGGGACCACGAGCAGTACTTC. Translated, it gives CASSLGGDHEQYF.

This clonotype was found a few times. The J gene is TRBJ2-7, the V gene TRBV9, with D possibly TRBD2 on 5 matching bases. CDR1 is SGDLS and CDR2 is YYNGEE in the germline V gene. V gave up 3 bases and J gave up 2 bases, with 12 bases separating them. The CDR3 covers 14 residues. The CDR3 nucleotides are TGTGCCAGCAGCGACAACCCGGAGGCCTACGAGCAGTACTTC. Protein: CASSDNPEAYEQYF.

The CDR3 region is CSVLIPDREAFF. CDR3 nucleotides: TGCAGCGTTCTAATACCCGACAGGGAAGCTTTCTTT. The chain joins TRBV29-1 to TRBJ1-1, with TRBD1 as a possible D gene (6 bases). The CDR3 runs to 12 residues. V dropped 5 bases and J dropped 8 bases, with 15 bases sitting between them. Germline V gene lookup returns CDR1 SQVTM and CDR2 ANQGSEA.

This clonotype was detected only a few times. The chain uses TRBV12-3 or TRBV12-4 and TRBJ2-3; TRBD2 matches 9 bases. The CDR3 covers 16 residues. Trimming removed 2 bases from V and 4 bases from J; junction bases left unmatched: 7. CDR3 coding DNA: TGTGCCAGCAGTTTAAATTTGGGACTAGCAGCAGATACGCAGTATTTT. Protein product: CASSLNLGLAADTQYF.

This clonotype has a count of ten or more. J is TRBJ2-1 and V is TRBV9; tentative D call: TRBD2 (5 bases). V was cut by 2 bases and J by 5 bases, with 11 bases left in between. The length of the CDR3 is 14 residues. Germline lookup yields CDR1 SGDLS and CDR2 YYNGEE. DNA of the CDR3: TGTGCCAGCAGCGTTCAAGGAGGTAACAATGAGCAGTTCTTC. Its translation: CASSVQGGNNEQFF.

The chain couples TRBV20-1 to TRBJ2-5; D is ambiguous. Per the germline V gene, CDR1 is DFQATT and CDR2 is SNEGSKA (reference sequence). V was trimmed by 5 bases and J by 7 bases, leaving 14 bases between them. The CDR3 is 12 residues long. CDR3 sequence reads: CSAPAGHGTQYF. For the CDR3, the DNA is TGCAGTGCTCCGGCTGGCCACGGGACCCAGTACTTC.

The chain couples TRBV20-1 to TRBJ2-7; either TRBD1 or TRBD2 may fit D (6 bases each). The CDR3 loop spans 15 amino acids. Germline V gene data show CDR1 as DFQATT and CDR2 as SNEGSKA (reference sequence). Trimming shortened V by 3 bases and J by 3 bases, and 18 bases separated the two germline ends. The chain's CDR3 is CSARDILRGDYEQYF. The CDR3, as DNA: TGCAGTGCTAGGGACATCCTAAGGGGGGACTACGAGCAGTACTTC.

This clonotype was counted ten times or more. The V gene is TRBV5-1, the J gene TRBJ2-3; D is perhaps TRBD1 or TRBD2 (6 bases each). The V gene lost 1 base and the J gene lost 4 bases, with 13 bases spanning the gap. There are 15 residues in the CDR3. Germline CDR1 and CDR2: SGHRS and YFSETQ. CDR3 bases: TGCGCCAGCAGCTTGCAACAGGGAGGTCCAGATACGCAGTATTTT. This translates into CASSLQQGGPDTQYF. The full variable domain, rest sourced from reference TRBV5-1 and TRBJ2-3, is KAGVTQTPRYLIKTRGQQVTLSCSPISGHRSVSWYQQTPGQGLQFLFEYFSETQRNKGNFPGRFSGRQFSNSRSEMNVSTLELGDSALYLCASSLQQGGPDTQYFGPGTRLTVL.

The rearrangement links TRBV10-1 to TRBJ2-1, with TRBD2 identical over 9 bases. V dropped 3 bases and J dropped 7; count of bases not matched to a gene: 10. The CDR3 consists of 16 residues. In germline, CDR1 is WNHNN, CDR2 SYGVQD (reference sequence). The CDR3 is CASSEVGGRAGNEQFF. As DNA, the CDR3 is TGCGCCAGCAGTGAAGTTGGCGGGAGGGCCGGGAATGAGCAGTTCTTC.

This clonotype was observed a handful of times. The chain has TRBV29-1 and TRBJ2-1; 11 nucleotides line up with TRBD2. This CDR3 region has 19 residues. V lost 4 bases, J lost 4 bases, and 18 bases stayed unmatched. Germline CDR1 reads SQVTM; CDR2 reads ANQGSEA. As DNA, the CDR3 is TGCAGCGTTGGGGGGATCGGGACTAGCGGATTTCGATTTTACAATGAGCAGTTCTTC. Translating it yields CSVGGIGTSGFRFYNEQFF.

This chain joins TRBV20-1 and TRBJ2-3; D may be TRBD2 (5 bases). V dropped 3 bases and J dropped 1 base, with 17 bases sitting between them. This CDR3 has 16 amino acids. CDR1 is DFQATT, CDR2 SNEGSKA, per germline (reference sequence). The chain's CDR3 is CSARPLWGAGTDTQYF. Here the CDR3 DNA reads TGCAGTGCTAGGCCTCTTTGGGGAGCCGGCACAGATACGCAGTATTTT.

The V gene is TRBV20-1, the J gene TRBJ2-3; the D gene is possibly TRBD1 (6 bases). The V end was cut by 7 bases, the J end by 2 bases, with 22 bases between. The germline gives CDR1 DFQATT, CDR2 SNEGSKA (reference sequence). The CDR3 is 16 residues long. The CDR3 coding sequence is TGCAGTGTTTGGGGGCATCACGGGGATACCACAGATACGCAGTATTTT. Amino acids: CSVWGHHGDTTDTQYF.

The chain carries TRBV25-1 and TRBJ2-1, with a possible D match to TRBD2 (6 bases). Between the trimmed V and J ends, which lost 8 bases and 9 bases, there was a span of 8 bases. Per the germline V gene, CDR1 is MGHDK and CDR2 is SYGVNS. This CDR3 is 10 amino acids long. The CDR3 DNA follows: TGTGCCAGCGTCGGGGGTGAGCAGTTCTTC. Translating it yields CASVGGEQFF.

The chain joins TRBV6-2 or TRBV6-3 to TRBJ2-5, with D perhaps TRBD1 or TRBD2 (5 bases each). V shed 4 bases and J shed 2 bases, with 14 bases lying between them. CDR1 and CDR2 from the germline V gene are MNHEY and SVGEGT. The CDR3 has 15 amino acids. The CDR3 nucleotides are TGTGCCAGCAGTTTAATTCAGGGACCTCAAGAGACCCAGTACTTC. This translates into CASSLIQGPQETQYF.

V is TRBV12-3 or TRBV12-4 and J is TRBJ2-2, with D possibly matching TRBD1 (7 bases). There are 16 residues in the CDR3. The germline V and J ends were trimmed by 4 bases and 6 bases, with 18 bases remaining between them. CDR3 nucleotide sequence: TGTGCCAGCAGTTACTCTCAGGGGGGACACGCCGGGGAGCTGTTTTTT. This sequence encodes CASSYSQGGHAGELFF.

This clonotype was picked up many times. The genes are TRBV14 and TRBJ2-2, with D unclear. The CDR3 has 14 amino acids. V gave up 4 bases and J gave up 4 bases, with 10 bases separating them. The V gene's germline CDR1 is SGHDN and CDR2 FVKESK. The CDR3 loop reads CASSPYRITGELFF. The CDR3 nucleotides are TGTGCCAGCAGCCCGTACAGAATCACCGGGGAGCTGTTTTTT.

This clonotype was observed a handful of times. The CDR3 protein is CSAPQSSGGAYEQYF. The CDR3 nucleotides read TGCAGTGCTCCCCAATCTAGCGGGGGGGCTTACGAGCAGTACTTC. The chain has TRBV20-1 and TRBJ2-7; 12 nucleotides agree with TRBD2. The V gene end was trimmed by 5 bases and the J gene end by 4 bases; junction bases not matched to a gene: 9. CDR3 length: 15 residues. Germline V lookup: CDR1 DFQATT, CDR2 SNEGSKA (reference sequence).

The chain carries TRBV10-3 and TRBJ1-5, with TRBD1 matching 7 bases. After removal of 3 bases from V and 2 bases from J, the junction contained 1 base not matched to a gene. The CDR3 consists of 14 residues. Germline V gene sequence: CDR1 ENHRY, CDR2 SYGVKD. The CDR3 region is CAISDQGGNQPQHF. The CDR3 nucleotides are TGTGCCATCAGTGATCAGGGGGGCAATCAGCCCCAGCATTTT.

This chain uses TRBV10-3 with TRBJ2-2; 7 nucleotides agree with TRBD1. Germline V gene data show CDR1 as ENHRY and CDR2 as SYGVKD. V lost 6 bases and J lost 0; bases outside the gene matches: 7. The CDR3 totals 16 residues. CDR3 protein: CAIRAQGTANTGELFF. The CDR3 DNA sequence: TGTGCCATCAGAGCACAGGGGACAGCGAACACCGGGGAGCTGTTTTTT.

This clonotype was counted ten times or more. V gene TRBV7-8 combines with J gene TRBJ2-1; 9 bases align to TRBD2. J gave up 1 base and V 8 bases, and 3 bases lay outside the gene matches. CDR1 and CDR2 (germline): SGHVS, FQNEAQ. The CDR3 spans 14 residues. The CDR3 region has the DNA TGTGCCAGCGAGCGGGAGGATTCCTACAATGAGCAGTTCTTC. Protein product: CASEREDSYNEQFF.

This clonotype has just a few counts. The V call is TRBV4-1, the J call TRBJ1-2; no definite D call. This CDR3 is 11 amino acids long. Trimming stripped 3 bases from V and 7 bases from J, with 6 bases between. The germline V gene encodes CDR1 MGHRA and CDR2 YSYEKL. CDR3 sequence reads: CASSQDGGYTF. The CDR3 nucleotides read TGCGCCAGCAGCCAGGATGGTGGCTACACCTTC.

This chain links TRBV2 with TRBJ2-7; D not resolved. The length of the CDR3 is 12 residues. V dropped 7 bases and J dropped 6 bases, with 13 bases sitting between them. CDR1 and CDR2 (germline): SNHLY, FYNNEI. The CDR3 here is CASKAGQAEQYF. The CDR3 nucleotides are TGTGCCAGCAAGGCCGGTCAGGCCGAGCAGTACTTC.

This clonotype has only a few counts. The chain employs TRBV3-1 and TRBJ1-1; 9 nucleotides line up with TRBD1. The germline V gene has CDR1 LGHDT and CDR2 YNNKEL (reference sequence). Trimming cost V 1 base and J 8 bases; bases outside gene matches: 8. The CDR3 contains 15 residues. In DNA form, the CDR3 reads TGTGCCAGCAGCCAAGCTGGAGGGACAGGGCTAGAAGCTTTCTTT. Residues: CASSQAGGTGLEAFF.

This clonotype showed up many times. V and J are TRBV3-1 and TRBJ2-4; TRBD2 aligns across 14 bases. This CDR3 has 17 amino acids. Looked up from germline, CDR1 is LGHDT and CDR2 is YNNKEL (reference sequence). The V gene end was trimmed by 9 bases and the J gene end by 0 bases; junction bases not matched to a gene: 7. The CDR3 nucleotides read TGTGCCAGTGAGGGGACTAGCGGGAGAGTAGCCAAAAACATTCAGTACTTC. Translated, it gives CASEGTSGRVAKNIQYF.

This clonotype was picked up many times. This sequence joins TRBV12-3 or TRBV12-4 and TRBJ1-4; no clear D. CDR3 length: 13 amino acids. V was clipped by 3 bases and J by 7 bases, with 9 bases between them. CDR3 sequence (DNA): TGTGCCAGCAGTTTGCGAAGGGTTGAAAAACTGTTTTTT. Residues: CASSLRRVEKLFF.

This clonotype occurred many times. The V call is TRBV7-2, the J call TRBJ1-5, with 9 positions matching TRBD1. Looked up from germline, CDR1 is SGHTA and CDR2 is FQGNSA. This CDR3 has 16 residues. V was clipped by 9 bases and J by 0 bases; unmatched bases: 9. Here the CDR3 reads CASTGGTGLSNQPQHF. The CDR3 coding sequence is TGTGCCAGTACTGGGGGGACAGGGCTTAGCAATCAGCCCCAGCATTTT. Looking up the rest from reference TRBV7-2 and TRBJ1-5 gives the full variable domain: GAGVSQSPSNKVTEKGKDVELRCDPISGHTALYWYRQSLGQGLEFLIYFQGNSAPDKSGLPSDRFSAERTGGSVSTLTIQRTQQEDSAVYLCASTGGTGLSNQPQHFGDGTRLSIL.

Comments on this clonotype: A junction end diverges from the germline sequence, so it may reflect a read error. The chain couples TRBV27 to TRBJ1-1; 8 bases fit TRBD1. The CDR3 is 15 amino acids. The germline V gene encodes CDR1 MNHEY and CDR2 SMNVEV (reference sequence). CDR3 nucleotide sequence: TGTGCCAGCAGTTCATGGACAGGGATTGTCGCTGAGGCTTTCTTT. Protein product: CASSSWTGIVAEAFF.

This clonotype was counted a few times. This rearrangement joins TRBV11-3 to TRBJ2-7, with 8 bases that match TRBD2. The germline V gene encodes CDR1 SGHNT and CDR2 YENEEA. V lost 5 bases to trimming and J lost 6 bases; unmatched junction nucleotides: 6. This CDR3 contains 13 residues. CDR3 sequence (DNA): TGTGCCAGCAGCCCCCCGGGGGGGGGCGAGCAGTACTTC. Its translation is CASSPPGGGEQYF.

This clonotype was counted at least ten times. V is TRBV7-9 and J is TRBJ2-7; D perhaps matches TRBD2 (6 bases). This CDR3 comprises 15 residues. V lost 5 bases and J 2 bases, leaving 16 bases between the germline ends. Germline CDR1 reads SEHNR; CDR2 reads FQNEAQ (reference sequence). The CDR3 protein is CASSLNGGNPYEQYF. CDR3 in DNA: TGTGCCAGCAGCCTGAATGGGGGGAACCCCTACGAGCAGTACTTC.